This TCR beta chain derives from a study of T-cell memory formation after mild COVID-19. The CDR3 loop spans 13 amino acids. Germline loops: CDR1 KGHDR, CDR2 SFDVKD. Trimming cost V 10 bases and J 0 bases, with 10 bases left between them. 5'RACE, which relied on constant-segment primers, yielded TCR alpha and TCR beta cDNA libraries carrying sample barcodes and UMIs. TCRdb processed the 5' RACE reads anew with MiXCR; each CDR3 protein has one entry. This table holds 250,000 to 400,000 distinct CDR3 sequences, approximately 14% found once. This clonotype was observed a few times. The material sequenced was PBMCs or a T cell subset sorted from them (not recorded which). This receptor was obtained from a young man who had mild COVID-19 (a few samples of this study predate the infection). Cell type and time point are not known. The rearrangement uses TRBV24-1 and TRBJ2-3; the D gene could be TRBD1 or TRBD2 (5 bases each). The CDR3 protein is CATGTYSTDTQYF. In DNA, the CDR3 is TGTGCCACGGGGACCTACAGCACAGATACGCAGTATTTT.